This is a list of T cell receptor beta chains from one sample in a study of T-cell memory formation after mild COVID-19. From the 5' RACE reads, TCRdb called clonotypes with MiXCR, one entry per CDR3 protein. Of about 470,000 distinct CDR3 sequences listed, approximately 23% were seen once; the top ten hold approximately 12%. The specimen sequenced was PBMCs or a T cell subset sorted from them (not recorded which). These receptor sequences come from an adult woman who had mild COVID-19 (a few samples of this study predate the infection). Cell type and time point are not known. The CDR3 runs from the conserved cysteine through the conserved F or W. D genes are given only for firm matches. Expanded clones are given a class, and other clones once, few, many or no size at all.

TGTGCCAGCAGTCCCGAGGGGGGCTATGAGCAGTTCTTC CASSPEGGYEQFF TRBJ2-1 NA TRBV12-3/TRBV12-4 NA
TGTGCCAGCTCACCAAGGACAGGGGGGTCAGGCATTCAGTACTTC CASSPRTGGSGIQYF TRBJ2-4 NA TRBV18 TRBD1
TGTGCCAGCAGCCAAGCCCCCTGGGAGCTAGCCAAAAACATTCAGTACTTC CASSQAPWELAKNIQYF TRBJ2-4 NA TRBV3-1 NA
TGTGCCACCAGTGACCGGGGACAGGGAACAGATACGCAGTATTTT CATSDRGQGTDTQYF TRBJ2-3 NA TRBV24-1 TRBD1
TGTGCCAGCAGCTTAGTGACAGGGGGCAAGGATACGCAGTATTTT CASSLVTGGKDTQYF TRBJ2-3 NA TRBV7-9 TRBD1
TGTGCCAGCAGTCCCCGGACAGGGATGAACACCATATATTTT CASSPRTGMNTIYF TRBJ1-3 NA TRBV12-3/TRBV12-4 TRBD1
TGTGCCAGCAGTTGGGGGAATACGAACACTGAAGCTTTCTTT CASSWGNTNTEAFF TRBJ1-1 NA TRBV2 NA
TGTGCCACTAGAGGAGGGTCCTACAATGAGCAGTTCTTC CATRGGSYNEQFF TRBJ2-1 NA TRBV10-3 NA
TGTGCCAGCAGCTTGTATGGGGACATTCAGTACTTC CASSLYGDIQYF TRBJ2-4 few TRBV7-8 NA
TGTGCCAGCAGTTACTCGGCAGGGAGGCCAGAGACCCAGTACTTC CASSYSAGRPETQYF TRBJ2-5 few TRBV6-5 NA
TGTGCCAGCAGCCCGTTTGGGACAGGGAGCAATGAGCAGTTCTTC CASSPFGTGSNEQFF TRBJ2-1 NA TRBV6-5 TRBD1
TGTGCCAGCAGCCAAGGACTATCTGGTTTGGGGACTGAAGCTTTCTTT CASSQGLSGLGTEAFF TRBJ1-1 NA TRBV4-2 NA
TGTGCCAGCAGCCCTGCAGGGTTCTACAATGAGCAGTTCTTC CASSPAGFYNEQFF TRBJ2-1 NA TRBV7-6 NA
TGTGCCACCAGCAGAGATAAGGTTATGAGCACCGGGGAGCTGTTTTTT CATSRDKVMSTGELFF TRBJ2-2 few TRBV15 NA
TGCGCCAGCAGCTTGGTGGGACAGGGGGCCAATGAGCAGTTCTTC CASSLVGQGANEQFF TRBJ2-1 few TRBV5-1 TRBD1
TGCGCCGCTTTAGGGAGCACCGGGGAGCTGTTTTTT CAALGSTGELFF TRBJ2-2 NA TRBV5-1 NA
TGTGCCAGCAGTCGCACAGGGGGTCTTAACACTGAAGCTTTCTTT CASSRTGGLNTEAFF TRBJ1-1 few TRBV6-5 TRBD1
TGCGCCAGCAGCTTGATCGGGGAAGGAAACACCATATATTTT CASSLIGEGNTIYF TRBJ1-3 few TRBV5-1 NA